A selection of T cell receptor beta chains follows, all from one sample in a study of OX40 agonist ivuxolimab in advanced cancers. The table came from immunoSEQ multiplex PCR; TCRdb's copy has only in-frame clones and leaves some out. The sample contains some 150,000 clones, just over 90% of which appear only once. Material: CD4+ or CD8+ T cells sorted from blood, obtained in a trial of the OX40 agonist ivuxolimab. All receptors derive from an adult with an advanced solid tumor such as melanoma, head and neck, liver or kidney cancer. The CDR3 runs from the conserved cysteine through the conserved F or W. D genes are given only for firm matches. The size field is filled for only some rows; it gives once, few, many or a size class.

V: TRBV19
D: TRBD1
J: TRBJ1-1
size: once
CDR3: CASTIDRAAETEAFF
DNA: TGTGCCAGTACCATAGACAGGGCCGCAGAAACTGAAGCTTTCTTT

V: TRBV20-1
D: .
J: TRBJ2-2
size: .
CDR3: CSAGGSGELFF
DNA: TGCAGTGCTGGAGGGTCCGGGGAGCTGTTTTTT

V: TRBV28
D: TRBD1
J: TRBJ1-2
size: .
CDR3: CASSHGGTGLVGYTF
DNA: TGTGCCAGCAGCCATGGCGGGACAGGGCTTGTTGGCTACACCTTC

V: TRBV6-1
D: .
J: TRBJ2-2
size: .
CDR3: CASGGGHKNTGELFF
DNA: TGTGCCAGCGGGGGCGGACACAAGAACACCGGGGAGCTGTTTTTT

V: TRBV9
D: .
J: TRBJ1-1
size: few
CDR3: CASSVYGNTEAFF
DNA: TGTGCCAGCAGCGTATACGGGAACACTGAAGCTTTCTTT

V: TRBV5-4
D: .
J: TRBJ2-1
size: .
CDR3: CASSSPPGREQFF
DNA: TGTGCCAGCAGCTCCCCCCCCGGGCGGGAGCAGTTCTTC

V: TRBV28
D: .
J: TRBJ2-2
size: once
CDR3: CASGLVTGELFF
DNA: TGTGCCAGCGGGCTAGTTACCGGGGAGCTGTTTTTT

V: TRBV18
D: TRBD2
J: TRBJ2-7
size: .
CDR3: CASSPPGSGLTYEQYF
DNA: TGTGCCAGCTCACCACCTGGTAGCGGGCTTACCTACGAGCAGTACTTC

V: TRBV28
D: TRBD2
J: TRBJ2-2
size: .
CDR3: CASSFRTSGNTGELFF
DNA: TGTGCCAGCAGTTTCCGGACTAGCGGAAACACCGGGGAGCTGTTTTTT

V: TRBV5-6
D: .
J: TRBJ2-7
size: few
CDR3: CASSLEGPLAYEQYF
DNA: TGTGCCAGCAGCTTGGAAGGTCCCCTAGCCTACGAGCAGTACTTC

V: TRBV9
D: .
J: TRBJ1-1
size: once
CDR3: CASSVAIFNTEAFF
DNA: TGTGCCAGCAGCGTAGCCATCTTCAACACTGAAGCTTTCTTT

V: TRBV7-3
D: .
J: TRBJ2-2
size: few
CDR3: CASSLQYTGELFF
DNA: TGTGCCAGCAGCTTACAGTACACCGGGGAGCTGTTTTTT

V: TRBV7-2
D: TRBD2
J: TRBJ2-3
size: .
CDR3: CASSLWDGTSGGAQYF
DNA: TGTGCCAGCAGCCTCTGGGACGGGACTAGCGGAGGGGCGCAGTATTTT

V: TRBV19
D: TRBD2
J: TRBJ2-7
size: .
CDR3: CASSNPGLASYEQYF
DNA: TGTGCCAGTAGTAATCCAGGACTAGCCTCCTACGAGCAGTACTTC

V: TRBV7-2
D: TRBD2
J: TRBJ2-5
size: .
CDR3: CASSLRNAREGQETQYF
DNA: TGTGCCAGCAGCTTACGGAACGCGCGGGAGGGTCAAGAGACCCAGTACTTC

V: TRBV27
D: .
J: TRBJ1-3
size: .
CDR3: CASSFVPLLSSGNTIYF
DNA: TGTGCCAGCAGTTTCGTTCCGCTACTGAGCTCTGGAAACACCATATATTTT

V: TRBV6-6
D: .
J: TRBJ2-1
size: .
CDR3: CASSSEAGRSYNEQFF
DNA: TGTGCCAGCAGTTCGGAAGCGGGTAGGTCCTACAATGAGCAGTTCTTC

V: TRBV9
D: .
J: TRBJ1-3
size: .
CDR3: CASSVRQGGNTIYF
DNA: TGTGCCAGCAGCGTAAGGCAGGGGGGAAACACCATATATTTT

V: TRBV5-4
D: TRBD1
J: TRBJ1-2
size: .
CDR3: CASSLEQGAWGYTF
DNA: TGTGCCAGCAGCTTGGAACAGGGGGCTTGGGGCTACACCTTC

V: TRBV28
D: TRBD1
J: TRBJ2-7
size: .
CDR3: CASSFLPTGGLLREQYF
DNA: TGTGCCAGCAGCTTCTTGCCCACAGGGGGCCTGTTACGGGAGCAGTACTTC

V: TRBV7-2
D: .
J: TRBJ1-2
size: once
CDR3: CASSLRTEVDYGYTF
DNA: TGTGCCAGCAGCCTTCGGACAGAGGTGGACTATGGCTACACCTTC

V: TRBV28
D: .
J: TRBJ2-1
size: .
CDR3: CASSLGFDSYNEQFF
DNA: TGTGCCAGCAGTTTAGGGTTCGATTCCTACAATGAGCAGTTCTTC

V: TRBV7-2
D: TRBD2
J: TRBJ2-7
size: .
CDR3: CASSPGTSGKIYEQYF
DNA: TGTGCCAGCAGCCCGGGGACTAGCGGGAAGATTTACGAGCAGTACTTC

V: TRBV29-1
D: .
J: TRBJ1-5
size: .
CDR3: CSVAGSNSNQPQHF
DNA: TGCAGCGTTGCGGGCAGCAATAGCAATCAGCCCCAGCATTTT

V: TRBV5-1
D: .
J: TRBJ2-1
size: .
CDR3: CASSLAFAREQFF
DNA: TGCGCCAGCAGCCTGGCATTCGCGCGTGAGCAGTTCTTC

V: TRBV19
D: .
J: TRBJ2-7
size: .
CDR3: CASSNGQRGVDFSYEQYF
DNA: TGTGCCAGTAGTAATGGGCAGAGAGGGGTAGACTTCTCCTACGAGCAGTACTTC

V: TRBV7-9
D: .
J: TRBJ1-4
size: .
CDR3: CASSPGPSWEKLFF
DNA: TGTGCCAGCAGCCCTGGACCCTCCTGGGAAAAACTGTTTTTT

V: TRBV4-3
D: TRBD2
J: TRBJ2-1
size: .
CDR3: CASSPGTSGGDNEQFF
DNA: TGCGCCAGCAGCCCCGGGACTAGCGGGGGTGACAATGAGCAGTTCTTC

V: TRBV28
D: TRBD1
J: TRBJ2-7
size: .
CDR3: CASSLGQGLREQYF
DNA: TGTGCCAGCAGCTTGGGACAGGGCCTTCGCGAGCAGTACTTC

V: TRBV11-1
D: .
J: TRBJ2-7
size: .
CDR3: CASSQQREYEQYF
DNA: TGTGCCAGCAGCCAACAAAGAGAATACGAGCAGTACTTC

V: TRBV14
D: .
J: TRBJ1-2
size: .
CDR3: CASSPRTTNYGYTF
DNA: TGTGCCAGCAGCCCTCGGACAACTAACTATGGCTACACCTTC

V: TRBV6-6
D: TRBD1
J: TRBJ2-2
size: .
CDR3: CASSYPGTGTGELFF
DNA: TGTGCCAGCAGTTACCCTGGGACAGGGACCGGGGAGCTGTTTTTT

V: TRBV10-1
D: .
J: TRBJ2-7
size: .
CDR3: CASGSLYEQYF
DNA: TGCGCCTCGGGCAGCCTATACGAGCAGTACTTC

V: TRBV6-6
D: TRBD1
J: TRBJ1-1
size: .
CDR3: CASSYRDRVGAFF
DNA: TGTGCCAGCAGTTACCGGGACAGGGTAGGAGCTTTCTTT

V: TRBV27
D: .
J: TRBJ2-1
size: .
CDR3: CASSLPDGYNEQFF
DNA: TGTGCCAGCAGTTTACCTGACGGTTACAATGAGCAGTTCTTC

V: TRBV4-1
D: TRBD1
J: TRBJ1-5
size: few
CDR3: CASSRGQGTGQPQHF
DNA: TGCGCCAGCAGCCGCGGACAGGGGACGGGTCAGCCCCAGCATTTT

V: TRBV25-1
D: TRBD2
J: TRBJ2-7
size: .
CDR3: CASSDGLAGAYEQYF
DNA: TGTGCCAGCAGTGATGGACTAGCGGGAGCCTACGAGCAGTACTTC

V: TRBV11-2
D: TRBD2
J: TRBJ2-1
size: .
CDR3: CASSFELAGGIYEQFF
DNA: TGTGCCAGCAGCTTTGAGCTAGCGGGAGGGATCTATGAGCAGTTCTTC

V: TRBV7-9
D: .
J: TRBJ1-1
size: .
CDR3: CASSLDRLNTEAFF
DNA: TGTGCCAGCAGCTTAGATAGATTGAACACTGAAGCTTTCTTT

V: TRBV21-1
D: .
J: TRBJ1-2
size: .
CDR3: CASSKRRSYGYTF
DNA: TGTGCCAGCAGCAAACGGAGGAGCTATGGCTACACCTTC

V: TRBV7-3
D: .
J: TRBJ1-5
size: .
CDR3: CASSSDGYSPQHF
DNA: TGTGCCAGCAGCTCTGACGGTTATTCGCCCCAGCATTTT

V: TRBV19
D: .
J: TRBJ2-7
size: few
CDR3: CASSTGFYYEQYF
DNA: TGTGCCAGTAGTACGGGATTCTACTACGAGCAGTACTTC

V: TRBV5-1
D: TRBD1
J: TRBJ2-4
size: once
CDR3: CASSLNDRVNIQYF
DNA: TGCGCCAGCAGCTTGAACGACAGGGTAAACATTCAGTACTTC

V: TRBV14
D: TRBD1
J: TRBJ2-7
size: .
CDR3: CASSDRTGWGYEQYF
DNA: TGTGCCAGCAGCGATCGGACAGGGTGGGGTTACGAGCAGTACTTC

V: TRBV7-3
D: .
J: TRBJ2-5
size: .
CDR3: CASRPYKIGETQYF
DNA: TGTGCCAGCAGACCATACAAGATAGGGGAGACCCAGTACTTC

V: TRBV19
D: .
J: TRBJ1-5
size: .
CDR3: CASHERGASNQPQHF
DNA: TGTGCCAGCCACGAGCGAGGGGCGAGCAATCAGCCCCAGCATTTT

V: TRBV28
D: TRBD1
J: TRBJ1-1
size: .
CDR3: CASNPAGGVTEAFF
DNA: TGTGCCAGCAACCCGGCAGGGGGCGTCACTGAAGCTTTCTTT

V: TRBV7-2
D: TRBD1
J: TRBJ1-5
size: .
CDR3: CASSWTGGDQPQHF
DNA: TGTGCCAGCAGCTGGACAGGGGGCGACCAGCCCCAGCATTTT

V: TRBV7-9
D: .
J: TRBJ1-1
size: few
CDR3: CASLVDTEAFF
DNA: TGTGCCAGCCTGGTTGACACTGAAGCTTTCTTT

V: TRBV6-6
D: .
J: TRBJ1-1
size: few
CDR3: CASLGGAPEAFF
DNA: TGTGCCAGTCTGGGGGGGGCCCCTGAAGCTTTCTTT

V: TRBV4-2
D: TRBD2
J: TRBJ2-1
size: .
CDR3: CASSQEDLAGAYNEQFF
DNA: TGTGCCAGCAGCCAAGAAGATCTAGCGGGGGCCTACAATGAGCAGTTCTTC

V: TRBV19
D: .
J: TRBJ1-2
size: .
CDR3: CASSRETLYGYTF
DNA: TGTGCCAGTAGTCGGGAAACGCTCTATGGCTACACCTTC

V: TRBV13
D: TRBD2
J: TRBJ2-3
size: .
CDR3: CASSLFSGMGTDTQYF
DNA: TGTGCCAGCAGCTTGTTCAGCGGGATGGGCACAGATACGCAGTATTTT

V: TRBV14
D: .
J: TRBJ1-2
size: .
CDR3: CASSLQTQGSNYGYTF
DNA: TGTGCCAGCAGCTTACAGACCCAGGGTTCTAACTATGGCTACACCTTC

V: TRBV19
D: .
J: TRBJ1-2
size: .
CDR3: CASSEGSIYGYTF
DNA: TGTGCCAGTTCCGAGGGAAGCATCTATGGCTACACCTTC

V: TRBV5-5
D: TRBD1
J: TRBJ1-1
size: .
CDR3: CASSLGQPMYIMNTEAFF
DNA: TGTGCCAGCAGCCTGGGACAGCCGATGTACATCATGAACACTGAAGCTTTCTTT

V: TRBV7-2
D: TRBD1
J: TRBJ1-2
size: .
CDR3: CASSSPNLQGARGYTF
DNA: TGTGCCAGCAGCTCCCCGAACCTACAGGGGGCGCGGGGCTACACCTTC

V: TRBV15
D: .
J: TRBJ1-3
size: few
CDR3: CATSREKVDGDTIYF
DNA: TGTGCCACCAGCAGAGAAAAGGTGGACGGCGACACCATATATTTT

V: TRBV10-1
D: .
J: TRBJ1-2
size: .
CDR3: CASSESVAGDHYGYTF
DNA: TGCGCCAGCAGTGAGTCTGTGGCAGGAGACCACTATGGCTACACCTTC